The 32 T cell receptor beta chains reported below all come from one sample, sequenced in a study of early T cells in non-severe SARS-CoV-2 infection. TCRdb reprocessed the 5' RACE reads via MiXCR and lists one record per CDR3 protein. Here the sample spans over 60,000 distinct CDR3 sequences, around 10% being singletons. The sample consisted of whole blood, taken at baseline. The receptor set was obtained from an adult who was a healthcare worker with PCR-confirmed SARS-CoV-2 infection or an uninfected control (not recorded which).

The chain employs TRBV12-3 or TRBV12-4 and TRBJ1-3; weak D call: TRBD1 (6 bases). V was pared by 5 bases and J by 6 bases, with 17 bases between. This CDR3 is built from 15 residues. The DNA of the CDR3 is TGTGCCAGCAGTACCCCACAGGGTAGAGAAAACACCATATATTTT. It codes for CASSTPQGRENTIYF.

The chain joins TRBV7-2 to TRBJ2-2; the D is unclear. Trimming shortened V by 1 base and J by 3 bases, and 15 bases separated the two germline ends. The germline gives CDR1 SGHTA, CDR2 FQGNSA. The CDR3 runs 17 residues. As DNA, the CDR3 is TGTGCCAGCAGCTTAGGGATTCTAGTGGCATACACCGGGGAGCTGTTTTTT. Amino acids: CASSLGILVAYTGELFF.

The sample holds a few counts of this clonotype. The chain couples TRBV6-5 to TRBJ2-1, with D perhaps given as TRBD1 or TRBD2 (5 bases each). Germline V lookup: CDR1 MNHEY, CDR2 SVGAGI. V was cut by 4 bases and J by 0 bases, with 7 bases left in between. CDR3 length equals 14 residues. This CDR3 reads CASSWDASYNEQFF. The CDR3 DNA is TGTGCCAGCAGTTGGGACGCCTCCTACAATGAGCAGTTCTTC.

V and J are TRBV7-9 and TRBJ2-5; D is perhaps TRBD1 (6 bases). The CDR3 covers 15 residues. V lost 1 base, J lost 1 base, and 10 bases lay in between. Germline values: CDR1 SEHNR, CDR2 FQNEAQ (reference sequence). In nucleotides, the CDR3 is TGTGCCAGCAGCTTAGGGACAGATTTCCAAGAGACCCAGTACTTC. This sequence encodes CASSLGTDFQETQYF.

The chain joins TRBV5-1 to TRBJ2-3; weak D call: TRBD1 (6 bases). Germline V gene sequence: CDR1 SGHRS, CDR2 YFSETQ. This CDR3 is 14 amino acids long. V was trimmed by 2 bases and J by 2 bases, leaving 9 bases between them. The CDR3 region is CASSFEGDTDTQYF. The CDR3 DNA follows: TGCGCCAGCAGCTTCGAGGGGGACACAGATACGCAGTATTTT. The whole variable domain, remainder taken from reference TRBV5-1 and TRBJ2-3, is KAGVTQTPRYLIKTRGQQVTLSCSPISGHRSVSWYQQTPGQGLQFLFEYFSETQRNKGNFPGRFSGRQFSNSRSEMNVSTLELGDSALYLCASSFEGDTDTQYFGPGTRLTVL.

In this sample, this clonotype turned up many times. The junction does not match germline at one end; this may be a read error. CDR3 loop: CASGLQGQREQYF. CDR3 nucleotide sequence: TGTGCCAGCGGCTTGCAGGGCCAGCGGGAGCAGTACTTC. This chain joins TRBV7-9 and TRBJ2-7; D may correspond to TRBD1 or TRBD2 (5 bases each). The length of the CDR3 is 13 residues. CDR1 is SEHNR, CDR2 FQNEAQ, per germline (reference sequence).

The chain has TRBV11-3 and TRBJ2-1, with D possibly being TRBD2 (6 bases). The CDR3 runs 16 residues. V was trimmed by 2 bases and J by 6 bases, leaving 17 bases between them. The germline CDR1 and CDR2 sequences are SGHNT and YENEEA. This CDR3 reads CASSLFGGETFNEQFF. In nucleotides, the CDR3 is TGTGCCAGCAGCTTATTCGGCGGGGAAACCTTCAATGAGCAGTTCTTC.

At least ten counts were recorded for this clonotype. The chain links TRBV9 to TRBJ2-2; no clear D. Germline V gene sequence: CDR1 SGDLS, CDR2 YYNGEE. The germline V and J ends were trimmed by 4 bases and 5 bases, with 6 bases remaining between them. The CDR3 consists of 12 residues. The CDR3 is CASSPLTGELFF. As DNA, the CDR3 is TGTGCCAGCAGCCCCCTAACCGGGGAGCTGTTTTTT.

The rearrangement uses TRBV20-1 and TRBJ1-3; 10 bases fit TRBD1. V was clipped by 0 bases and J by 10 bases; unmatched bases: 9. The germline V gene has CDR1 DFQATT and CDR2 SNEGSKA (reference sequence). The CDR3 runs to 15 residues. DNA for the CDR3: TGCAGTGCTAGAGATCGTATGGGGACAGGGGCAACCATATATTTT. It specifies CSARDRMGTGATIYF.

This clonotype was seen a few times. The J gene is TRBJ2-3, the V gene TRBV10-2; 10 bases align to TRBD1. The CDR3 consists of 17 residues. V shed 2 bases and J 5 bases; nucleotides not matched to a gene: 10. Germline assignment: CDR1 WSHSY and CDR2 SAAADI. This CDR3 is CASSELRRTGGLDTQYF. The CDR3 DNA reads as TGCGCCAGCAGTGAGCTGCGCAGGACAGGGGGATTAGATACGCAGTATTTT.

This clonotype has ten or more counts. The rearrangement joins TRBV27 to TRBJ2-7, with 8 positions matching TRBD1. Germline V gives CDR1 MNHEY, CDR2 SMNVEV (reference sequence). The CDR3 runs to 15 residues. V lost 3 bases, J lost 3 bases, and 7 bases stayed unmatched. The CDR3 loop reads CASSFGGQGDYEQYF. The CDR3 DNA reads as TGTGCCAGCAGTTTTGGAGGACAGGGCGACTACGAGCAGTACTTC.

The chain combines TRBV7-9 with TRBJ1-4, with 7 bases that match TRBD1. Unmatched junction bases numbered 6, after V lost 1 base and J lost 7 bases. Germline values: CDR1 SEHNR, CDR2 FQNEAQ (reference sequence). The length of the CDR3 is 15 residues. In nucleotides, the CDR3 is TGTGCCAGCAGCTTAGAGGCGGGACAGCTTGAAAAACTGTTTTTT. This encodes CASSLEAGQLEKLFF.

The V call is TRBV3-1, the J call TRBJ2-3; 12 bases map to TRBD2. Looked up from germline, CDR1 is LGHDT and CDR2 is YNNKEL (reference sequence). The CDR3 spans 16 residues. Trimming took 1 base from V and 5 from J; bases not matched to a gene: 4. The CDR3 DNA reads TGTGCCAGCAGCCAAGTGCGGACTAGCGGGGAAGATACGCAGTATTTT. This codes for CASSQVRTSGEDTQYF.

The table lists this clonotype with a few counts. The chain links TRBV19 to TRBJ2-7; 8 bases map to TRBD1. CDR1 LNHDA and CDR2 SQIVND come from the germline V gene (reference sequence). V was clipped by 2 bases and J by 2 bases; unmatched bases: 11. This CDR3 has 17 residues. CDR3 sequence (DNA): TGTGCCAGTAGTATAACAATCGGGGACAGGCGGCCCTACGAGCAGTACTTC. This codes for CASSITIGDRRPYEQYF.

This chain links TRBV5-4 with TRBJ2-3, with D perhaps matching TRBD1 (5 bases). The V gene's germline CDR1 is SGHNT and CDR2 YYREEE (reference sequence). The CDR3 is 14 residues long. The ends were cut back, 1 base at V and 4 bases at J, with 10 bases in the middle. CDR3 sequence: CASSLLQGADTQYF. The CDR3 region has the DNA TGTGCCAGCAGCTTGTTGCAGGGCGCAGATACGCAGTATTTT.

The sample holds a few counts of this clonotype. V usage is TRBV6-1 and J usage is TRBJ1-5; the match to TRBD1 covers 7 bases. The CDR3 has 16 residues. Germline V gives CDR1 MNHNS, CDR2 SASEGT. J gave up 0 bases and V 3 bases, and 5 bases lay outside the gene matches. CDR3 nucleotides: TGTGCCAGCAGTGAGCGGACAGGCCTTAGCAATCAGCCCCAGCATTTT. It yields the protein CASSERTGLSNQPQHF.

This rearrangement joins TRBV14 to TRBJ2-3; 13 positions agree with TRBD2. The V segment lost 3 bases and the J segment 1 base; nucleotides outside the gene matches: 4. Per the germline V gene, CDR1 is SGHDN and CDR2 is FVKESK. This CDR3 contains 17 residues. The CDR3 reads CASSHGTSGAGTDTQYF. The CDR3 DNA reads as TGTGCCAGCAGCCATGGGACTAGCGGGGCCGGCACAGATACGCAGTATTTT.

J is TRBJ1-4 and V is TRBV7-9, with D hard to call. V was pared by 5 bases and J by 10 bases, with 14 bases between. Germline CDR1 reads SEHNR; CDR2 reads FQNEAQ (reference sequence). This CDR3 has 13 amino acids. In DNA, the CDR3 is TGTGCCAGCAGCCAGACTGAGTTTGGAAAACTGTTTTTT. It encodes CASSQTEFGKLFF. The complete variable domain, with remaining parts taken from reference TRBV7-9 and TRBJ1-4, reads DTGVSQNPRHKITKRGQNVTFRCDPISEHNRLYWYRQTLGQGPEFLTYFQNEAQLEKSRLLSDRFSAERPKGSFSTLEIQRTEQGDSAMYLCASSQTEFGKLFFGSGTQLSVL.

This clonotype was seen repeatedly, ten times or more. The V and J genes are TRBV7-9 and TRBJ2-3, with 8 bases identical to TRBD2. Trimming took 2 bases from V and 2 from J; bases not matched to a gene: 6. The CDR3 has 16 amino acids. Germline lookup yields CDR1 SEHNR and CDR2 FQNEAQ (reference sequence). CDR3 in DNA: TGTGCCAGCAGCTTACAAAGCGGGGGCCCCACAGATACGCAGTATTTT. Protein sequence: CASSLQSGGPTDTQYF.

This clonotype was observed at least ten times. The chain is built from TRBV5-1 and TRBJ1-4; 9 nucleotides agree with TRBD1. V gave up 5 bases and J gave up 6 bases; unmatched junction bases: 8. There are 15 residues in the CDR3. The germline V gene encodes CDR1 SGHRS and CDR2 YFSETQ. The CDR3 DNA follows: TGCGCCAGCAGTTTCGGGACAGGGTTCGATGAAAAACTGTTTTTT. Translating it yields CASSFGTGFDEKLFF.

This chain links TRBV19 with TRBJ2-1; D might be TRBD2 (6 bases). With 1 base removed from V and 2 bases from J, the gap between germline ends came to 21 bases. Germline CDR1 and CDR2: LNHDA and SQIVND (reference sequence). The CDR3 runs 19 residues. The CDR3 DNA sequence: TGTGCCAGTAGTATAGCGGACTTGAAACGGGGGTATACCTACAATGAGCAGTTCTTC. As protein: CASSIADLKRGYTYNEQFF.

This clonotype showed up just a few times. V usage is TRBV12-3 or TRBV12-4 and J usage is TRBJ1-2; weak D call: TRBD1 (5 bases). Trimming stripped 2 bases from V and 7 bases from J, with 11 bases between. This CDR3 comprises 13 residues. This CDR3 is CASSLNRLSGYTF. The CDR3 bases are TGTGCCAGCAGTTTAAACAGGCTAAGTGGCTACACCTTC.

Details on this clonotype: The conserved phenylalanine or tryptophan is not found at the CDR3 terminus, so this likely reflects a read error. V and J are TRBV7-2 and TRBJ1-1, with unresolved D. Trimming removed 3 bases from V and 0 bases from J, with 8 bases in between. CDR3 length: 14 amino acids. The germline V gene has CDR1 SGHTA and CDR2 FQGNSA. The CDR3 bases are TGTGCCAGCAGCTTGACCCGATTGAACACTGAAGCTTTCTCT. It specifies CASSLTRLNTEAFS.

This clonotype has at least ten counts. J is TRBJ1-2 and V is TRBV14; 9 bases align to TRBD1. Germline CDR1 is SGHDN and CDR2 is FVKESK. This CDR3 comprises 14 residues. Trimming took 4 bases from V and 5 from J; bases not matched to a gene: 5. In DNA form, the CDR3 reads TGTGCCAGCAGCCGGGACAGGGATGGGTATGGCTACACCTTC. It encodes CASSRDRDGYGYTF.

V is TRBV20-1 and J is TRBJ2-3; D perhaps matches TRBD2 (7 bases). The germline CDR1 and CDR2 sequences are DFQATT and SNEGSKA (reference sequence). Trimming shortened V by 6 bases and J by 3 bases, and 16 bases separated the two germline ends. CDR3 size: 14 residues. The CDR3, as DNA: TGCAGTGCCCCAATTGGGGGGGCGACAGATACGCAGTATTTT. Amino acid sequence: CSAPIGGATDTQYF.

In its sample, this clonotype was seen many times. The chain recombines TRBV30 with TRBJ2-1, with TRBD1 matching 7 bases. The V gene end was trimmed by 2 bases and the J gene end by 7 bases; junction bases not matched to a gene: 2. Germline CDR1 is GTSNPN and CDR2 is SVGIG (reference sequence). The CDR3 has 12 residues. The chain's CDR3 is CAWSPRGNEQFF. The CDR3 bases are TGTGCCTGGAGTCCCAGGGGGAATGAGCAGTTCTTC.

A few counts support this clonotype. V is TRBV12-3 or TRBV12-4 and J is TRBJ2-2; D is tentatively TRBD1 or TRBD2 (5 bases each). Trimming shortened V by 1 base and J by 7 bases, and 10 bases separated the two germline ends. CDR3 length: 14 amino acids. CDR3 nucleotides: TGTGCCAGCAGTTTAGGCCAGGGAGTCGGGGAGCTGTTTTTT. Protein product: CASSLGQGVGELFF.

This sequence joins TRBV12-5 and TRBJ2-7; 12 nucleotides agree with TRBD2. Looked up from germline, CDR1 is LGHNT and CDR2 is FRNRAP. Trimming removed 1 base from V and 2 bases from J; junction bases left unmatched: 6. This CDR3 comprises 17 residues. CDR3 residues: CASGLARTSGMTYEQYF. CDR3 bases: TGTGCTAGTGGTTTGGCAAGGACTAGCGGGATGACCTACGAGCAGTACTTC.

This clonotype came up a few times. V usage is TRBV14 and J usage is TRBJ1-2; D ambiguous. V was cut by 0 bases and J by 0 bases, with 8 bases left in between. In germline, CDR1 is SGHDN, CDR2 FVKESK. The CDR3 runs to 15 residues. The CDR3 region is CASSQDFKPNYGYTF. CDR3 sequence (DNA): TGTGCCAGCAGCCAAGATTTCAAACCTAACTATGGCTACACCTTC.

This chain links TRBV3-1 with TRBJ1-2; D is uncertain. The CDR3 has 11 amino acids. Germline lookup yields CDR1 LGHDT and CDR2 YNNKEL (reference sequence). Trimming took off 0 bases at V and 12 bases at J, with 8 bases between the two ends. This CDR3 reads CASSQDSSHTF. CDR3 sequence (DNA): TGTGCCAGCAGCCAAGATTCCAGTCACACCTTC.

This clonotype was recorded many times. The rearrangement joins TRBV7-2 to TRBJ2-2; the D is unclear. Trimming took 3 bases from V and 7 from J, leaving 12 bases between them. The CDR3 spans 14 residues. CDR1 SGHTA and CDR2 FQGNSA come from the germline V gene. For the CDR3, the DNA is TGTGCCAGCAGCTTTGGTCGTTCGGACGGGGAGCTGTTTTTT. Protein: CASSFGRSDGELFF. Supplemented by reference TRBV7-2 and TRBJ2-2, the full variable domain reads GAGVSQSPSNKVTEKGKDVELRCDPISGHTALYWYRQSLGQGLEFLIYFQGNSAPDKSGLPSDRFSAERTGGSVSTLTIQRTQQEDSAVYLCASSFGRSDGELFFGEGSRLTVL.

The chain is built from TRBV20-1 and TRBJ2-7; TRBD2 is a possible D gene (6 bases). This CDR3 has 13 residues. Trimming pared 3 bases from V and 3 bases from J, leaving 12 bases between. Germline loops: CDR1 DFQATT, CDR2 SNEGSKA (reference sequence). The CDR3 loop is CSARGGVRYEQYF. CDR3 nucleotide sequence: TGCAGTGCTAGGGGAGGTGTACGCTACGAGCAGTACTTC.